Listed below are T cell receptor beta chains from one sample, sequenced in a study of regulatory T cells in long-lasting Graves disease. Using its own MiXCR run on the multiplex PCR reads, TCRdb lists one record per CDR3 protein. The sample comprises some 430,000 distinct CDR3 sequences, 20% to 25% of which are singletons, and roughly 6.9% rests with the top ten. The sample here was peripheral blood mononuclear cells (PBMCs), taken when the disease was refractory, from a patient treated with antithyroid drugs. The receptors were gathered from a female donor with Graves disease. CDR3s include the opening cysteine and the closing phenylalanine or tryptophan. The D gene is left open where the match is weak.

>.|TRBV20-1
CSARRTTGGYEQYF
>.|TRBV30
CAWSRGVGSEQFF
>.|TRBV12-3/TRBV12-4
CATTGKVYNEQFF
>.|TRBV9
CASSAKQRSYEQYF
>.|TRBV20-1
CSARDGQRMTYEQYF
>.|TRBV28
CASNGGAANSPLHF
>TRBD1|TRBV4-1
CASSPKGQGFRYEQYF
>TRBD1|TRBV27
CASSSSDRLPREKLFF
>.|TRBV28
CASSLIGGAGHGYTF
>.|TRBV15
CATTAAYVNTEAFF
>.|TRBV28
CASSFVVSPGTQYF
>TRBD1|TRBV11-1
CASSLAFGEISTGRANTGELFF
>.|TRBV12-3/TRBV12-4
CASSSSGARVANEKLFF
>.|TRBV13
CASSLEENEQFF
>.|TRBV28
CASRTYGDTQYF
>.|TRBV5-1
CASSLVGGRYQETQYF
>TRBD1|TRBV29-1
CSVDRGNYEQYF
>TRBD1|TRBV5-1
CASSIGTGGNYGYTF
>.|TRBV5-1
CASSLAGGHSNQPQHF
>.|TRBV10-3
CAISVGEAYGYTF
>.|TRBV28
CASRGPGGGGKLFF
>.|TRBV9
CASSPKGRKNIQYF
>TRBD1|TRBV20-1
CSAAGTGADEQYF
>TRBD1|TRBV28
CASTRTGGLNQPQHF
>TRBD1|TRBV9
CASSVGGTGSYEQYF
>.|TRBV10-1
CASSDRWDMEVYEQYF
>.|TRBV19
CASSKMDYSYEQYF
>.|TRBV27
CASSFAGPEYEQYF
>.|TRBV10-3
CAISVGQDETQYF
>.|TRBV11-2
CASSWGGGNSPLHF
>.|TRBV7-9
CATPVRGSSYEQYF
>.|TRBV7-6
CASSLEVDKGNQPQHF
>TRBD2|TRBV3-1
CASSYGLAGVLTKNIQYF
>TRBD1|TRBV11-2
CASSFDRGRYEQYF
>TRBD2|TRBV28
CASSRIAGTYNEQFF
>TRBD2|TRBV11-2
CASSLDPGGWDLAGVGTDTQYF
>.|TRBV29-1
CSVKSLNTEAFF
>.|TRBV7-9
CASSPARVLAKNIQYF
>TRBD2|TRBV28
CASSPGTSSYEQYF
>.|TRBV9
CASSVTGNSLYEQYF
>TRBD1|TRBV28
CASSSGQMIGELFF
>TRBD2|TRBV6-1
CASSPLQVAGVTGELFF
>.|TRBV7-8
CASSQDSLSSYEQYF
>.|TRBV28
CASSPPEGWANTEAFF
>.|TRBV29-1
CSAPPGQGSQPQHF
>TRBD2|TRBV13
CASSTTAGGPYEQYF
>.|TRBV5-1
CATSTGRGSYEQYF
>.|TRBV19
CASSIVRDLSNQPQHF
>.|TRBV9
CASSSYQGPFSSGANVLTF
>.|TRBV20-1
CSARAGYQETQYF
>.|TRBV28
CASSWAEGQYF
>.|TRBV4-3
CASSQDTVGARNEKLFF
>.|TRBV28
CAGSAGEGDEQYF
>.|TRBV19
CASTPTGTGANVLTF
>.|TRBV28
CASSLEITGELFF
>.|TRBV20-1
CSARDLVNTEAFF
>.|TRBV14
CASSQEGAIQYF